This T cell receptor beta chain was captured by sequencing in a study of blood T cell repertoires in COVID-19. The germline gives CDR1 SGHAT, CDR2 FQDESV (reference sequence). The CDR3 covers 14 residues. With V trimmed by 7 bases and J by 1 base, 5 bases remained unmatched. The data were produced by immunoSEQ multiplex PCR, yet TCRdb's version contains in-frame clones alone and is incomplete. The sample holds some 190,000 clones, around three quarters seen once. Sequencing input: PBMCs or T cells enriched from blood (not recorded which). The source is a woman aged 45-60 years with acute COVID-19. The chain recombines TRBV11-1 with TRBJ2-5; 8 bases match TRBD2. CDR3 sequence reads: CASTPAGVQETQYF. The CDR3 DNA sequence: TGTGCCAGCACCCCAGCGGGGGTCCAAGAGACCCAGTACTTC.